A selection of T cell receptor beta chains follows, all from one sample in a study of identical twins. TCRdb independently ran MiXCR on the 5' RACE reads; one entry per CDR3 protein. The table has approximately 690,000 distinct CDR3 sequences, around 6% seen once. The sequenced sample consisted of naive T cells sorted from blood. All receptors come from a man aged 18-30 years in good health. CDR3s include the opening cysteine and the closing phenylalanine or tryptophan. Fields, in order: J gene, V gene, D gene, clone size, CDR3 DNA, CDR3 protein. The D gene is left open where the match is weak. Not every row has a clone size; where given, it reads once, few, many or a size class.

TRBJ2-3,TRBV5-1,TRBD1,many,TGTGCCAGCAGTCGGACAGGGACAGATACGCAGTATTTT,CASSRTGTDTQYF
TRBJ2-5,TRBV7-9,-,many,TGTGCCAGCAGCTTAGGGAGGTACCAAGAGACCCAGTACTTC,CASSLGRYQETQYF
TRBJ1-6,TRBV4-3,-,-,TGCGCCAGCAGCCAAGATAGGGGGGATTATAATTCACCCCTCCACTTT,CASSQDRGDYNSPLHF
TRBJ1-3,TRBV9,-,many,TGTGCCAGCAGCGTAGGCGGCAGCTCTGGAAACACCATATATTTT,CASSVGGSSGNTIYF
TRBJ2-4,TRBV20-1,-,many,TGCAGTGCTAGCTTAGGGGGGAAAACCGAAAACATTCAGTACTTC,CSASLGGKTENIQYF
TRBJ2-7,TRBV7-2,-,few,TGTGCCAGCAGCTCCCCGGGCCCCTACGAGCAGTACTTC,CASSSPGPYEQYF
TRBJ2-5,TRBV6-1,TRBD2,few,TGTGCCAGCAGGTTTGTGGCGGGAGCGCAAGAGACCCAGTACTTC,CASRFVAGAQETQYF
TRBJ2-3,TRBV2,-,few,TGTGCCAGCGCCGCGGCCTGGAGCACAGATACGCAGTATTTT,CASAAAWSTDTQYF
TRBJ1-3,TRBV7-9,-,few,TGTGCCAGCAGCTGGGTCTTGGGGGAAGGAAACACCATATATTTT,CASSWVLGEGNTIYF
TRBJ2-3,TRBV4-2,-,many,TGTGCCAGCAGCCAAGTCGCGCTTTTACGAACTGCGGACACAGATACGCAGTATTTT,CASSQVALLRTADTDTQYF
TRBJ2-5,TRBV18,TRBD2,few,TGTGCCAGCTCTCAAGCGGGAGAGAGCACCCAGTACTTC,CASSQAGESTQYF
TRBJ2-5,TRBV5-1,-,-,TGCGCCAGCAGCATTGGGAAGGGCTACCAAGAGACCCAGTACTTC,CASSIGKGYQETQYF
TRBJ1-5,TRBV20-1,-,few,TGCAGTGCTAGAGATCTCGCAAATAGCAATCAGCCCCAGCATTTT,CSARDLANSNQPQHF
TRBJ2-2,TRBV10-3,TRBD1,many,TGTGCCATCAGTCGGGACAGGGGGACCGGGGAGCTGTTTTTT,CAISRDRGTGELFF
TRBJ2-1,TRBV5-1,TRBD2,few,TGCGCCAGCAGCTCTGGGGTAACCGGGACTAGCGGGAGGAGTGAGCAGTTCTTC,CASSSGVTGTSGRSEQFF
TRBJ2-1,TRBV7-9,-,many,TGTGCCAGCAGCTTAGTGGACTCCTACAATGAGCAGTTCTTC,CASSLVDSYNEQFF
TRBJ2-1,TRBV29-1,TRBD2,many,TGCAGCGTTGAAACTCTACTAGCGGCCCTCTACAATGAGCAGTTCTTC,CSVETLLAALYNEQFF
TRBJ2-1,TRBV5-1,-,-,TGCGCCAGCAGGGGGACCAGATACAATGAGCAGTTCTTC,CASRGTRYNEQFF
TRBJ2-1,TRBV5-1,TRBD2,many,TGCGCCAGCAGCTTGGTACTAGCGGATTACAATGAGCAGTTCTTC,CASSLVLADYNEQFF
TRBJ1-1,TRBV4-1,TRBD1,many,TGCGCCAGCAGGAGACAGGGGGAAAACACTGAAGCTTTCTTT,CASRRQGENTEAFF
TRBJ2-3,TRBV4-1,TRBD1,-,TGCGCCAGCAGCCAAGGGATGGGACAGGGCGCAGATACGCAGTATTTT,CASSQGMGQGADTQYF
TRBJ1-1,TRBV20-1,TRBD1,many,TGCAGTGCTAATTCCCCCGGGACAGTCCTTAACACTGAAGCTTTCTTT,CSANSPGTVLNTEAFF
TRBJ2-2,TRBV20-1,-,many,TGCAGTCCGAGGGACTCGACCGGGGAGCTGTTTTTT,CSPRDSTGELFF
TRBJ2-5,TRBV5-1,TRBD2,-,TGCGCCAGCAGCTATACTAGCGGGAGGGTCGAGACCCAGTACTTC,CASSYTSGRVETQYF
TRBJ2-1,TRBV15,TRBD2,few,TGTGCCACCAGCAGGGAGACTAGCGGGTTTGAGAATGAGCAGTTCTTC,CATSRETSGFENEQFF
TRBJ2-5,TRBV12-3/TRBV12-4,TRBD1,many,TGTGCCAGCAGTTCGGGACAGGGGGTAGGAGAGACCCAGTACTTC,CASSSGQGVGETQYF
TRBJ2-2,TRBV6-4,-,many,TGTGCCAGCAGTGAGGCCACGAACACCGGGGAGCTGTTTTTT,CASSEATNTGELFF
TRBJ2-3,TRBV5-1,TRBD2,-,TGCGCCAGCAGCTATCCCTTGACTAGCGGGAGGTCTTCCACAGATACGCAGTATTTT,CASSYPLTSGRSSTDTQYF
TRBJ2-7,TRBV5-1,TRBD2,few,TGCGCCAGCAGCTATGATCTCGGGGAGCGGGAGGACTACGAGCAGTACTTC,CASSYDLGEREDYEQYF
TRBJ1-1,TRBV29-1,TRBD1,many,TGCAGCGTCGTCACAGGGGGCGGAAACACTGAAGCTTTCTTT,CSVVTGGGNTEAFF
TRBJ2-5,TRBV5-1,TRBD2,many,TGCGCCAGCAGCTTGGCGACTAGCGGGAGGACGGAGACCCAGTACTTC,CASSLATSGRTETQYF
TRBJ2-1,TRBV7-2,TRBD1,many,TGTGCCAGCAGCGTTACCGGGACAGCCCTCTACAATGAGCAGTTCTTC,CASSVTGTALYNEQFF
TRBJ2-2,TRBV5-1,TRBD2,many,TGCGCCAGCAGTTCCGCCGGGACTACAATCACCGGGGAGCTGTTTTTT,CASSSAGTTITGELFF
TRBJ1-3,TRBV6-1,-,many,TGTGCCAGCAGCTGGGGTGCCGTATCCCCCTCTGGAAACACCATATATTTT,CASSWGAVSPSGNTIYF
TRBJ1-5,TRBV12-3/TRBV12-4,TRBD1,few,TGTGCCAGCAGGAAAGCCGGGACAGGGAGCAATCAGCCCCAGCATTTT,CASRKAGTGSNQPQHF
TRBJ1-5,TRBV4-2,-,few,TGTGCCAGCAGCCAAGAAGAATTGGTGGGTATCAATCAGCCCCAGCATTTT,CASSQEELVGINQPQHF